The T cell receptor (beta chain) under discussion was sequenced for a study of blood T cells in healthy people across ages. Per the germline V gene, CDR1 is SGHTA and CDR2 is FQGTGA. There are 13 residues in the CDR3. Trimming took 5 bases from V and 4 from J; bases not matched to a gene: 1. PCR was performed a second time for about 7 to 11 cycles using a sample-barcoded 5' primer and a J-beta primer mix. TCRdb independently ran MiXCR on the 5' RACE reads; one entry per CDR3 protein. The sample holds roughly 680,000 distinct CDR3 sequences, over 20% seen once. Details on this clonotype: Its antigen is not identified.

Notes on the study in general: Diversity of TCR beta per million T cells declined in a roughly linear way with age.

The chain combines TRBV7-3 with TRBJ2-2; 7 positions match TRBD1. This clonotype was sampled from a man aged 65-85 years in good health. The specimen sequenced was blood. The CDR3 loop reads CASSTGATGELFF. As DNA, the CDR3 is TGTGCCAGCAGCACAGGGGCCACCGGGGAGCTGTTTTTT. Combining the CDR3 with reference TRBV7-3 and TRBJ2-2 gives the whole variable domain GAGVSQTPSNKVTEKGKYVELRCDPISGHTALYWYRQSLGQGPEFLIYFQGTGAADDSGLPNDRFFAVRPEGSVSTLKIQRTERGDSAVYLCASSTGATGELFFGEGSRLTVL.